The 10 T cell receptor beta chains below all came from one sample that was sequenced in a study of OX40 agonist ivuxolimab in advanced cancers. Only in-frame clones appear in the TCRdb table, and some are missing; sequencing was by immunoSEQ multiplex PCR. The table has tens of thousands of clones, roughly nine tenths seen once. This material consisted of CD4+ or CD8+ T cells sorted from blood, taken in a trial of the OX40 agonist ivuxolimab. These receptors were obtained from an adult with an advanced solid tumor such as melanoma, head and neck, liver or kidney cancer.

This chain links TRBV28 with TRBJ1-4; 11 nucleotides agree with TRBD1. From germline, CDR1 is MDHEN and CDR2 SYDVKM. The CDR3 is 14 amino acids. This CDR3 is CAAGQGAGFEKLFF. The CDR3 DNA sequence: TGTGCAGCCGGACAGGGGGCGGGTTTTGAAAAACTGTTTTTT.

The chain joins TRBV7-3 to TRBJ2-7; D perhaps matches TRBD2 (6 bases). This CDR3 spans 15 amino acids. From germline, CDR1 is SGHTA and CDR2 FQGTGA. V lost 5 bases and J 3 bases, leaving 17 bases between the germline ends. The chain's CDR3 is CASSPQGGTVYEQYF. The CDR3 region has the DNA TGTGCCAGCAGCCCACAAGGCGGGACTGTCTACGAGCAGTACTTC.

The chain joins TRBV5-1 to TRBJ2-3; a possible D gene is TRBD2 (6 bases). Germline V lookup: CDR1 SGHRS, CDR2 YFSETQ. The V and J ends lost 4 bases and 2 bases respectively, with 14 bases between them. CDR3 length equals 15 residues. The CDR3 nucleotides read TGCGCCAGCAGCACATTGGGACTCCACACAGATACGCAGTATTTT. Protein product: CASSTLGLHTDTQYF.

The chain has TRBV2 and TRBJ2-3; 12 nucleotides align to TRBD2. Germline V gives CDR1 SNHLY, CDR2 FYNNEI. J was trimmed by 4 bases and V by 8 bases; bases with no gene match: 10. The CDR3 loop spans 16 amino acids. CDR3 protein: CASPGVTSGSPDTQYF. CDR3 DNA: TGTGCCAGCCCCGGTGTGACTAGCGGGAGCCCAGATACGCAGTATTTT.

V and J are TRBV28 and TRBJ1-1, with 9 bases fitting TRBD1. The CDR3 runs 15 residues. Germline assignment: CDR1 MDHEN and CDR2 SYDVKM. Trimming cost V 2 bases and J 11 bases; bases outside gene matches: 12. The CDR3 nucleotides are TGTGCCAGCAGTTTAGGGGGACAGGGACCGTTAGAGGCTTTCTTT. It specifies CASSLGGQGPLEAFF. Full variable domain (missing parts from reference TRBV28 and TRBJ1-1): DVKVTQSSRYLVKRTGEKVFLECVQDMDHENMFWYRQDPGLGLRLIYFSYDVKMKEKGDIPEGYSVSREKKERFSLILESASTNQTSMYLCASSLGGQGPLEAFFGQGTRLTVV.

This clone was recorded a few times. V usage is TRBV20-1 and J usage is TRBJ1-1, with D unclear. Germline-derived CDR1 and CDR2 are DFQATT and SNEGSKA (reference sequence). V lost 6 bases and J lost 3, with 8 bases in between. The CDR3 is made up of 11 amino acids. Here the CDR3 DNA reads TGCAGTGCAACCCCGGACACTGAAGCTTTCTTT. Translating gives CSATPDTEAFF.

This clone was counted once. This chain joins TRBV5-6 and TRBJ1-3; D unresolved. Germline V gives CDR1 SGHDT, CDR2 YYEEEE. V shed 4 bases and J shed 0 bases, with 14 bases lying between them. This CDR3 is 16 amino acids long. The CDR3 protein is CASSPPTDYSGNTIYF. Written as DNA, the CDR3 is TGTGCCAGCAGCCCACCGACCGACTACTCTGGAAACACCATATATTTT.

The V and J genes are TRBV13 and TRBJ2-1; no reliable D call. This CDR3 region has 10 residues. Germline loops: CDR1 PRHDT, CDR2 FYEKMQ (reference sequence). V gave up 1 base and J gave up 9 bases, with 1 base separating them. CDR3 sequence: CASSLVEQFF. The CDR3 bases are TGTGCCAGCAGCTTAGTTGAGCAGTTCTTC.

The chain links TRBV5-1 to TRBJ2-7; D possibly corresponds to TRBD1 (6 bases). The CDR3 has 16 amino acids. The germline V gene encodes CDR1 SGHRS and CDR2 YFSETQ. Between the trimmed V and J ends, which lost 4 bases and 0 bases, there was a span of 17 bases. In DNA form, the CDR3 reads TGCGCCAGCAGCCCCAGCCTACAGGGATTCTCCTACGAGCAGTACTTC. Encoded protein: CASSPSLQGFSYEQYF.

This clone has a single count. The chain has TRBV6-7 and TRBJ1-1; D unresolved. TRBV6-7 is placed among ORFs of uncertain function. This CDR3 spans 12 amino acids. Trimming left V 6 bases short and J 9 bases short, with 14 bases between. In DNA form, the CDR3 reads TGTGCCAGCAGCCACGTGGGGTGGAAAGCTTTCTTT. Its translation is CASSHVGWKAFF.